This is a list of T cell receptor beta chains from one sample in a study of cytomegalovirus exposure and HLA in healthy donors. The method was immunoSEQ multiplex PCR; TCRdb's version includes in-frame clones alone and lacks a portion of them. The sample contains roughly 33,000 clones, about 80% of which appear only once. Sequenced sample: PBMCs. These receptors were taken from a male donor in good health and CMV-seronegative. CDR3s include the opening cysteine and the closing phenylalanine or tryptophan.

>TRBJ1-2|TRBV20-1
CSAIVLDGYTF
>TRBJ1-2|TRBV29-1
CSGTGQYGYTF
>TRBJ2-7|TRBV6-1
CASSHRRDTAYEQYF
>TRBJ1-1|TRBV27
CASSDITGLVPEAFF
>TRBJ2-7|TRBV2
CASSDRGYEQYF
>TRBJ2-3|TRBV9
CASSYSGGSTDTQYF
>TRBJ2-7|TRBV29-1
CSVEFPSGGADPHEQYF
>TRBJ1-1|TRBV30
CAWNTGNTEAFF
>TRBJ2-1|TRBV7-9
CASSLDRGSSYNEQFF
>TRBJ1-4|TRBV30
CAWSGGQGRGEKLFF
>TRBJ1-2|TRBV30
CAWSRRTGGASGYTF
>TRBJ1-5|TRBV29-1
CSVAEQGLNQPQHF
>TRBJ2-3|TRBV9
CASSVGVGGLTDTQYF
>TRBJ1-2|TRBV4-1
CASSHYIKQGTNYGYTF
>TRBJ1-1|TRBV7-9
CASSLRALSTEAFF
>TRBJ2-7|TRBV4-1
CASSQEGGFRSYEQYF
>TRBJ1-2|TRBV19
CAIKNLRGSLGGYTF
>TRBJ1-1|TRBV6-1
CASSVHNTEAFF
>TRBJ1-1|TRBV7-9
CASSLVVGALDTEAFF
>TRBJ1-1|TRBV9
CASSVGGVGSTEAFF
>TRBJ1-5|TRBV2
CASSEAHDRAQPQHF
>TRBJ2-1|TRBV5-1
CASSLGQGAGDEQFF
>TRBJ1-2|TRBV7-8
CASSLDWNGGYGYTF
>TRBJ2-1|TRBV6-1
CASSETVNNEQFF
>TRBJ2-6|TRBV7-3
CASSFPGSSGANVLTF
>TRBJ1-6|TRBV28
CASFLGQWNSPLHF
>TRBJ1-2|TRBV6-5
CASSLGQGIYGYTF
>TRBJ1-1|TRBV4-2
CASSQDLNTEAFF
>TRBJ1-2|TRBV2
CASSLQGYGYTF
>TRBJ1-1|TRBV18
CASSPPGRVITEAFF
>TRBJ2-1|TRBV30
CASGGQLSTNEQFF